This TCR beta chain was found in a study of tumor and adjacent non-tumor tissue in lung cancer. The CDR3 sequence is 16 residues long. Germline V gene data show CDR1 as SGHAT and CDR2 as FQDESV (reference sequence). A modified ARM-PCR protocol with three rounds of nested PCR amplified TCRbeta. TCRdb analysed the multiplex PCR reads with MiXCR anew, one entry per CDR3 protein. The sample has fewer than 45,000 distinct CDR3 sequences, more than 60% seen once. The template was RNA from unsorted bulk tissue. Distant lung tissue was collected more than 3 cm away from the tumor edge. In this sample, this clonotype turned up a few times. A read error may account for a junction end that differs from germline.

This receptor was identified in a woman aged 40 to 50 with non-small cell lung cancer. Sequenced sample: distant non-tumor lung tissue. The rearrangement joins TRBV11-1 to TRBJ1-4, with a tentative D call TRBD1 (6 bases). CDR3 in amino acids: CASSLDYETGTERLFF. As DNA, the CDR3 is TGTGCCAGCAGTTTAGACTATGAGACAGGAACCGAAAGACTGTTTTTT.